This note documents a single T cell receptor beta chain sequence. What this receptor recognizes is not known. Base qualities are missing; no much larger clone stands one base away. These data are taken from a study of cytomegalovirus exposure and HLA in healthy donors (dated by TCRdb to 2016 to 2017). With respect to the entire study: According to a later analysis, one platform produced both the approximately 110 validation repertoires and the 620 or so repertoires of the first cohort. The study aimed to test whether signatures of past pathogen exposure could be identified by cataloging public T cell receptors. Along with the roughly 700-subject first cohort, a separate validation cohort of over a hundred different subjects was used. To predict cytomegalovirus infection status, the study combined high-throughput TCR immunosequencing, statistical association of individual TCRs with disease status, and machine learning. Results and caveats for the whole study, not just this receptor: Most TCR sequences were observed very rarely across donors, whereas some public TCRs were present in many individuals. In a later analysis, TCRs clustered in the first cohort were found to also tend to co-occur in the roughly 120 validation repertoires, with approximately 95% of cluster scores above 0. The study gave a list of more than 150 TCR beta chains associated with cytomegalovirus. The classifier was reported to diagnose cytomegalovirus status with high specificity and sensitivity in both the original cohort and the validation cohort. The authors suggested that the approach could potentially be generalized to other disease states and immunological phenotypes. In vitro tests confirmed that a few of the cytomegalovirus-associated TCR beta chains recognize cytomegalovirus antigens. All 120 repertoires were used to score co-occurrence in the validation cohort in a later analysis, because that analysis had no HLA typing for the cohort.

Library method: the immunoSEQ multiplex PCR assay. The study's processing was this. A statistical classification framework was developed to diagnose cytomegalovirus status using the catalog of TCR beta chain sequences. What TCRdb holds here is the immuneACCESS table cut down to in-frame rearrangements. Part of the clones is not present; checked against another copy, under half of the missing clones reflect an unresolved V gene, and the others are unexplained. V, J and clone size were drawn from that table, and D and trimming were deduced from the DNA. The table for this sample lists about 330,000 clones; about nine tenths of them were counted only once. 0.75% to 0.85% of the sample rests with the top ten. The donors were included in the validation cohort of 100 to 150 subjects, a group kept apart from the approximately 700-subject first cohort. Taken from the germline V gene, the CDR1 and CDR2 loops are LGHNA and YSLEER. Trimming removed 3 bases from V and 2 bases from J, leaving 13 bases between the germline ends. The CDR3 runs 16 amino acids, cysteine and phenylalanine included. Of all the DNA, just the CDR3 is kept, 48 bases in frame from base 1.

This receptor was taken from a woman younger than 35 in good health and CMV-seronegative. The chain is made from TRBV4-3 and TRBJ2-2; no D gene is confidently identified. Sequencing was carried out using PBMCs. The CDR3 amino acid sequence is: CASSQNPGPNTGELFF. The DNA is TGCGCCAGCAGCCAGAATCCGGGTCCAAACACCGGGGAGCTGTTTTTT.